This T cell receptor beta chain was captured in a study of cytomegalovirus exposure and HLA in healthy donors. With 60 Vbeta and 13 Jbeta primers, the PCR was carried out. The repertoire was sequenced with immunoSEQ multiplex PCR; TCRdb's copy has only in-frame clones and lacks some. The data hold some 150,000 clones, with 84% observed a single time. The sample consisted of PBMCs. The receptor comes from a boy aged 2 to 10 in good health and CMV-seronegative.

The DNA for the CDR3 is TGTGCCAGCAGTTACTCGGGCCTAGCATCGGGTGAGCAGTTCTTC. Translation gives CASSYSGLASGEQFF. This chain uses TRBV6-5 with TRBJ2-1; tentatively, D is TRBD2 (5 bases). The germline V gene encodes CDR1 MNHEY and CDR2 SVGAGI. The V end lost 0 bases, the J end lost 9 bases, and 15 bases lay between the germline ends. The CDR3 runs to 15 residues.